The rows below give T cell receptor beta chains drawn from one sample of a study of T cell repertoires in cytomegalovirus infection. TCRdb ran MiXCR on the reads and lists one entry per CDR3 protein. The profile shows 150,000 to 200,000 distinct CDR3 sequences, about 21% of them singletons. What was sequenced was PBMCs. The source is a human donor in good health (CMV status not recorded). Some clones in this sample may be carry-over from other donors' samples. The conserved cysteine and the conserved F or W are not part of the CDR3 here.

ASSLGTAYGYT,TRBV7-2,TRBJ1-2
ASSESLTGVYGYT,TRBV9,TRBJ1-2
ASSLRGPSSETQY,TRBV7-6,TRBJ2-5
ARSIQGGDYEQY,TRBV19,TRBJ2-7
ASSILGATVSNYGYT,TRBV19,TRBJ1-2
ASSYDPRETQY,TRBV5-1,TRBJ2-5
ASSLDRAYSPLH,TRBV27,TRBJ1-6
ASSEGQYNEQF,TRBV10-1,TRBJ2-1
ASSLDRGPAIQY,TRBV4-3,TRBJ2-4
ASSAPGQGLSYEQY,TRBV28,TRBJ2-7
ASSSDRANYGYT,TRBV5-1,TRBJ1-2
ASSQENQELYGYT,TRBV4-3,TRBJ1-2
ASNNGGSSYNSPLH,TRBV28,TRBJ1-6
SVGGSSSSAGELF,TRBV29-1,TRBJ2-2
ASSLEGEVYEQY,TRBV5-1,TRBJ2-7
ASSPASLSTYEQY,TRBV7-2,TRBJ2-7
ASSSARVPPSGANVLT,TRBV5-6,TRBJ2-6
ASSRSPGPGHNEQF,TRBV28,TRBJ2-1
ASRRLAEEGEQY,TRBV6-1,TRBJ2-7
ASSETKFPASGDYNEQF,TRBV6-6,TRBJ2-1
TSNNRRGGAPNEQF,TRBV6-1,TRBJ2-1
ASSLVRDGFYNEQF,TRBV7-2,TRBJ2-1
ASSLVEGVGYT,TRBV7-9,TRBJ1-2
ASSQDGGQTNTEAF,TRBV4-1,TRBJ1-1
ASSFNNEQF,TRBV7-2,TRBJ2-1
ASSRFNEPFSVETQY,TRBV4-3,TRBJ2-5
ATRRDSMNTEAF,TRBV19,TRBJ1-1
ASSFVSVSYNEQF,TRBV28,TRBJ2-1
ASSLEVRDVLST,TRBV7-2,TRBJ1-2
ASSFKFPGELF,TRBV7-2,TRBJ2-2
SVEDTPGGALH,TRBV29-1,TRBJ1-6
SATSGGTSGRTDTQY,TRBV20-1,TRBJ2-3
ASSEIGVVSQETQY,TRBV6-1,TRBJ2-5
SARVHGQALNTEAF,TRBV20-1,TRBJ1-1
ASSLITLQETQY,TRBV12-3/TRBV12-4,TRBJ2-5
ASVLAGGGLNGELF,TRBV7-8,TRBJ2-2
ASSLATYGYT,TRBV19,TRBJ1-2
ASSSRQNTEAF,TRBV7-9,TRBJ1-1
SARDLGGTYEQY,TRBV20-1,TRBJ2-7
ASSLSGGRRTQY,TRBV5-6,TRBJ2-5
ASSVAASPYEQY,TRBV9,TRBJ2-7
SARERGTGDRLSGANVLT,TRBV20-1,TRBJ2-6
ASSDGLVVNEQF,TRBV7-3,TRBJ2-1
ASSLGGNPDEQF,TRBV7-6,TRBJ2-1
ASSSTGSYGYT,TRBV12-3/TRBV12-4,TRBJ1-2
ASSGGRNTEAF,TRBV6-2/TRBV6-3,TRBJ1-1
SATIRVGGEQY,TRBV20-1,TRBJ2-7
ASSLLQGVAEAF,TRBV5-6,TRBJ1-1
ATSDGGSTYNEQF,TRBV24-1,TRBJ2-1
ASGLFRVQGGELF,TRBV12-5,TRBJ2-2
ASSIDLRAGPGSAQH,TRBV19,TRBJ1-5
ASSLAPGTGGAHT,TRBV27,TRBJ1-2
ASSGTGQESSYNEQF,TRBV28,TRBJ2-1